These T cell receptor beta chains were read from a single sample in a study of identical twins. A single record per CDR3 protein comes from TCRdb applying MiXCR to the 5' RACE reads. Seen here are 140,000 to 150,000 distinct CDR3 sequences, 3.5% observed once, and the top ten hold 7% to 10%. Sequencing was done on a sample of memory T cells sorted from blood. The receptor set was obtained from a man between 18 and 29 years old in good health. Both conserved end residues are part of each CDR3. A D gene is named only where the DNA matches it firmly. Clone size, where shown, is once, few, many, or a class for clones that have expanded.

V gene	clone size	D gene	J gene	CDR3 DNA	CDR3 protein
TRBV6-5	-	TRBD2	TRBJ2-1	TGTGCCAGCAGTTACCCGGGACTAGCGGGAGGGAGCGGGGAGCAGTTCTTC	CASSYPGLAGGSGEQFF
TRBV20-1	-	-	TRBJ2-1	TGCAGTGCTAGAGAAGTGGAGCGGAGCTCCTACAATGAGCAGTTCTTC	CSAREVERSSYNEQFF
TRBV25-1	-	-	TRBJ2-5	TGTGCCAGCAGAACTAGGGGGGAGACCCAGTACTTC	CASRTRGETQYF
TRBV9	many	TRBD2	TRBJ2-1	TGTGCCAGCAGCGCAGAAGGACTAGGGAGCTCCTACAATGAGCAGTTCTTC	CASSAEGLGSSYNEQFF
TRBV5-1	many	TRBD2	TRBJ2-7	TGCGCCAGCAGCCTAAGAGCGGGAGGGTACGACGAGCAGTACTTC	CASSLRAGGYDEQYF
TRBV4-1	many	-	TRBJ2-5	TGCGCCAGCAGCCAAGATCGGATTGGGAGGGAGACCCAGTACTTC	CASSQDRIGRETQYF
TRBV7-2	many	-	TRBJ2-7	TGTGCCAGCAGCTTCCGGCCGCTACCCTACGAGCAGTACTTC	CASSFRPLPYEQYF
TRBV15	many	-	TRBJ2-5	TGTGCCACCAGCGACGGGAGAAAAGAGACCCAGTACTTC	CATSDGRKETQYF
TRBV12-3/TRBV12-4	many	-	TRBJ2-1	TGTGCCAGCAGTACAGGGAATGGAGTTTCGCAGTTCTTC	CASSTGNGVSQFF
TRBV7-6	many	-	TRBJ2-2	TGTGCCAGCAGCGCGAGGGTATCCGCGAACACCGGGGAGCTGTTTTTT	CASSARVSANTGELFF
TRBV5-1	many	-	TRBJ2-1	TGCGCCAGCAGCTTGGTCCGGGGCAGCACCTCCAATGAGCAGTTCTTC	CASSLVRGSTSNEQFF
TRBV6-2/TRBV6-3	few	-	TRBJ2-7	TGTGCCAGCGGAAATGACAACCCCTACGAGCAGTACTTC	CASGNDNPYEQYF
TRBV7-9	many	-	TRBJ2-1	TGTGCCAGCAGCTCCCCGAGCAAGGAGGCTCACAATGAGCAGTTCTTC	CASSSPSKEAHNEQFF
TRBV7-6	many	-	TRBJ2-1	TGTGCCAGCAGCTTAGGTAGGGTTAATGAGCAGTTCTTC	CASSLGRVNEQFF
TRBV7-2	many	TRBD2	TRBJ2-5	TGTGCCAGCAGCACTACTAGCGGTCATCAAGAGACCCAGTACTTC	CASSTTSGHQETQYF
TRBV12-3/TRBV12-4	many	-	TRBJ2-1	TGTGCCAGCAAGGACAGCCTAAATGTAGAGCAGTTCTTC	CASKDSLNVEQFF
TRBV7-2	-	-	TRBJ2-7	TGTGCCAGCAGCTTAGCTAGTCAGGGAGCCTACGAGCAGTACTTC	CASSLASQGAYEQYF
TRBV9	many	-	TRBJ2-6	TGTGCCAGCAGCCCCCGTCCTACGCTATCGACTCCCGGGGCCAACGTCCTGACTTTC	CASSPRPTLSTPGANVLTF
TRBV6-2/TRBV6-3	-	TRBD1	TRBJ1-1	TGTGCCAGCAGTTATCGCGGGACAGGGGGGTTATTTGAAGCTTTCTTT	CASSYRGTGGLFEAFF
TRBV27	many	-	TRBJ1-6	TGTGCCAGCAGCACCATCCGGGCCTCCTATAATTCACCCCTCCACTTT	CASSTIRASYNSPLHF
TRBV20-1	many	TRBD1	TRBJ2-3	TGCAGTGCTGCGGACAGGGTTCGGACAGATACGCAGTATTTT	CSAADRVRTDTQYF
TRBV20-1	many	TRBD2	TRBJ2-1	TGCAGTGCTAGGGATTCCCTAGCGGTTTTTCACAATGAGCAGTTCTTC	CSARDSLAVFHNEQFF
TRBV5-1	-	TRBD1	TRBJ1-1	TGCGCCAGCAGCCTCTTATCTCACAGGGGTGGCACTGAAGCTTTCTTT	CASSLLSHRGGTEAFF
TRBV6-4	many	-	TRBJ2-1	TGTGCCAGCAGTGAGGGGTCGGATTACAATGAGCAGTTCTTC	CASSEGSDYNEQFF
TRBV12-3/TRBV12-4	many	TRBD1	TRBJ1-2	TGTGCCAGCAGCTTGACAGGGGTTGGTGGCTACACCTTC	CASSLTGVGGYTF
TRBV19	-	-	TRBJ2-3	TGTGCCAGTAGTCAGGGGGCGGGAGTGTCGGATACGCAGTATTTT	CASSQGAGVSDTQYF